The rows below give T cell receptor beta chains drawn from one sample of a study of glioma-infiltrating T cells after dendritic cell vaccination. Sequenced by immunoSEQ multiplex PCR; TCRdb stores in-frame clones only, minus some. Here the sample spans about 82,000 clones, approximately 90% being singletons. The sequencing used blood, collected before dendritic cell vaccination. The receptors stem from a human donor with glioblastoma. Each CDR3 is given with its conserved first and last residue. The order of the fields is D gene, V gene, J gene, clone size, CDR3 DNA, CDR3 protein. A D gene is named only where the DNA matches it firmly. Clone size is given for some rows only: seen once, a few or many times, or a class if the clone is expanded.

d_gene: .
v_gene: TRBV30
j_gene: TRBJ2-3
abundance: .
CDR3nt: TGTGCCTGGAGCCAACTTGGCGGGGCAGATACGCAGTATTTT
CDR3aa: CAWSQLGGADTQYF

d_gene: TRBD2
v_gene: TRBV10-2
j_gene: TRBJ2-3
abundance: .
CDR3nt: TGCGCCAGCAGTGAGTGGGGTAGCGGGGCCACAGATACGCAGTATTTT
CDR3aa: CASSEWGSGATDTQYF

d_gene: TRBD2
v_gene: TRBV9
j_gene: TRBJ2-1
abundance: .
CDR3nt: TGTGCCAGCAGCGTAGGGGGAGCGGGAGTCTACAATGAGCAGTTCTTC
CDR3aa: CASSVGGAGVYNEQFF

d_gene: .
v_gene: TRBV19
j_gene: TRBJ1-1
abundance: .
CDR3nt: TGTGCCAGTAGTAAACAGGGAATCTCTGAAGCTTTCTTT
CDR3aa: CASSKQGISEAFF

d_gene: .
v_gene: TRBV6-5
j_gene: TRBJ2-1
abundance: .
CDR3nt: TGTGCCAGCAGTAATCTCAATGAGCAGTTCTTC
CDR3aa: CASSNLNEQFF

d_gene: TRBD1
v_gene: TRBV29-1
j_gene: TRBJ1-4
abundance: few
CDR3nt: TGCAGCGTTGAAGTCCAACAGGGGGCCGGTGAAAAACTGTTTTTT
CDR3aa: CSVEVQQGAGEKLFF

d_gene: .
v_gene: TRBV27
j_gene: TRBJ2-3
abundance: .
CDR3nt: TGTGCCAGCAGTTCCCAAGGAGAGGCCGGGGATACGCAGTATTTT
CDR3aa: CASSSQGEAGDTQYF

d_gene: TRBD1
v_gene: TRBV5-6
j_gene: TRBJ2-3
abundance: .
CDR3nt: TGTGCCAGCAGCACGGCGGGACAGGGGGCCGCAGATACGCAGTATTTT
CDR3aa: CASSTAGQGAADTQYF

d_gene: TRBD2
v_gene: TRBV7-8
j_gene: TRBJ2-7
abundance: few
CDR3nt: TGTGCCAGCAGCTTAGGTACCAGGACTAGCGGGGGGAGGCCCTACGAGCAGTACTTC
CDR3aa: CASSLGTRTSGGRPYEQYF

d_gene: TRBD2
v_gene: TRBV11-3
j_gene: TRBJ2-1
abundance: .
CDR3nt: TGTGCCAGCAGCTTAGGGACTAGCGGGGACAATGAGCAGTTCTTC
CDR3aa: CASSLGTSGDNEQFF